The 6 T cell receptor beta chains given below trace back to one sample, sequenced in a study of blood T cell repertoires in COVID-19. Repertoires were generated with immunoSEQ multiplex PCR, while TCRdb's copy carries only in-frame clones and drops some. The repertoire has about 190,000 clones, 80% to 85% of them found once; the top ten carry roughly 10%. The sequenced material came from peripheral blood. These receptors came from a woman aged 80 or older with COVID-19, enrolled during active disease.

The chain has TRBV5-4 and TRBJ2-7; a weak D match, TRBD2 (6 bases). The V end was cut by 4 bases, the J end by 5 bases, with 16 bases between. Germline CDR1 is SGHNT and CDR2 is YYREEE (reference sequence). This CDR3 contains 14 residues. DNA of the CDR3: TGTGCCAGCAGCCCCAGCCTTTCTAGCGACGAGCAGTACTTC. As protein: CASSPSLSSDEQYF.

V and J are TRBV5-1 and TRBJ2-5; TRBD1 matches 10 bases. The CDR3 totals 16 residues. J gave up 3 bases and V 5 bases, and 10 bases lay outside the gene matches. Germline V gene lookup returns CDR1 SGHRS and CDR2 YFSETQ. The CDR3 spells CASSRQGAFLEETQYF. The CDR3 DNA reads as TGCGCCAGCAGTAGACAGGGGGCATTTCTTGAAGAGACCCAGTACTTC. Full variable domain (missing parts from reference TRBV5-1 and TRBJ2-5): KAGVTQTPRYLIKTRGQQVTLSCSPISGHRSVSWYQQTPGQGLQFLFEYFSETQRNKGNFPGRFSGRQFSNSRSEMNVSTLELGDSALYLCASSRQGAFLEETQYFGPGTRLLVL.

This rearrangement joins TRBV5-1 to TRBJ1-1, with TRBD1 identical over 9 bases. J lost 7 bases, V lost 3 bases, and 7 bases had no gene match. Germline values: CDR1 SGHRS, CDR2 YFSETQ. The CDR3 totals 14 residues. The CDR3 here is CASSSGQGPLEAFF. The CDR3, as DNA: TGCGCCAGCAGCTCCGGACAGGGGCCTCTTGAAGCTTTCTTT.

The gene calls are TRBV28 and TRBJ2-5; D possibly corresponds to TRBD2 (6 bases). V was pared by 7 bases and J by 1 base, with 10 bases between. The CDR3 is 13 amino acids. Germline V gene lookup returns CDR1 MDHEN and CDR2 SYDVKM. CDR3 protein: CASIGTAQETQYF. CDR3 in DNA: TGTGCCAGCATTGGGACTGCCCAAGAGACCCAGTACTTC.

V usage is TRBV19 and J usage is TRBJ1-5, with TRBD1 matching 8 bases. J gave up 3 bases and V 5 bases, and 9 bases lay outside the gene matches. CDR1 LNHDA and CDR2 SQIVND come from the germline V gene (reference sequence). This CDR3 has 16 residues. The chain's CDR3 is CASSPRTGWVNQPQHF. In DNA form, the CDR3 reads TGTGCCAGTAGTCCACGGACAGGGTGGGTCAATCAGCCCCAGCATTTT.

This clone is a singleton in its sample. The chain carries TRBV30 and TRBJ1-2; TRBD1 matches at 9 bases. CDR1 is GTSNPN and CDR2 is SVGIG in the germline V gene (reference sequence). This CDR3 has 13 amino acids. J gave up 11 bases and V 1 base, and 8 bases lay outside the gene matches. CDR3 protein: CAWSDWTGAEYTF. CDR3 nucleotide sequence: TGTGCCTGGAGTGATTGGACAGGGGCTGAGTACACCTTC. The complete variable domain, with remaining parts taken from reference TRBV30 and TRBJ1-2, reads SQTIHQWPATLVQPVGSPLSLECTVEGTSNPNLYWYRQAAGRGLQLLFYSVGIGQISSEVPQNLSASRPQDRQFILSSKKLLLSDSGFYLCAWSDWTGAEYTFGSGTRLTVV.